This TCR beta chain stems from a study of blood T cell repertoires in COVID-19 (dated by TCRdb to the early 2020s). Broadly, across the study: Samples from collaborators originated in the United States, Italy and Spain and spanned both the acute and convalescent phases of COVID-19. The material from the prospective study consisted of cDNA or gDNA derived from T cells, B-cell-depleted T cells, or PBMCs. The dataset comprised deeply sampled blood TCRbeta repertoires from subjects exposed to, actively infected with, or recovered from COVID-19. The repertoires were made available in a free public database intended to serve as a resource for research on the immune response to SARS-CoV-2. The samples were drawn from the first 160 participants of the ongoing ImmuneRACE study and from 950 to 1,500 subjects provided by 6 global collaborators. Sample metadata almost always included a de-identified subject ID, COVID-19 status, age in years and sex. HLA class I and class II types, where available, came from metadata supplied by the sample provider rather than from assay-based typing. What the research found in general, with its limitations: How much clinical and demographic metadata was included differed by source and by participant, and the metadata was provided uncurated.

Trimming accounts for 4 bases at V and 5 bases at J, while the number of junction bases matched to no gene is 5. In the germline V gene, CDR1 corresponds to MNHEY and CDR2 to SVGAGI. The CDR3 numbers 15 residues from cysteine through phenylalanine. Kept here is only the CDR3 DNA, which spans 45 bases and is read in frame from base 1. On this clone itself: Its binding antigen is unknown. The sample holds no much larger clone one base away, and base qualities are not on file.

Collaborating institutions collected whole blood in K2EDTA tubes following their own protocols. For TCRbeta analysis, collaborators shipped samples in one of three forms: frozen whole blood, isolated PBMCs, or DNA extracted from either of those sample types. TCRbeta CDR3 regions were amplified from genomic DNA by means of the immunoSEQ Assay, a bias-controlled multiplex PCR. Per the authors' processing: The number of nucleated cells in each sample was estimated by amplification of reference gene primers within the assay. Sequence reads were collapsed and filtered to measure the absolute abundance of every unique TCRbeta CDR3 rearrangement. For each sample, productive Simpson clonality was calculated as the square root of Simpson's diversity index across productive rearrangements. The table was pulled from immuneACCESS by TCRdb, which kept in-frame rearrangements only. Such tables lose some clones; where checked, under half of the loss comes from unresolved V genes, and the rest has no known cause. That table is the source of V, J and clone size, and D and trimming were worked out from the DNA. The sample yields some 99,000 clones; about 86% were counted once. Jointly, the top ten make up about an eighth of the sample.

The sample taken for sequencing was peripheral blood. The rearrangement joined TRBV6-5 to TRBJ1-1, with 12 bases in between that match TRBD1. The TCR was taken from a woman aged 55-69 years in a cohort sampled during active or convalescent COVID-19. The DNA reads TGTGCCAGCAGTTCTCCGGGACAGGGGGCGACTGAAGCTTTCTTT. It specifies CASSSPGQGATEAFF.